This T cell receptor (beta chain) appears in the sequencing data of a study of OX40 agonist ivuxolimab in advanced cancers. Using immunoSEQ multiplex PCR, the repertoire was profiled, and TCRdb retains in-frame clones only, with some absent. The data hold about 66,000 clones, with about 85% observed a single time. The sample here was CD4+ or CD8+ T cells sorted from blood, taken in a trial of the OX40 agonist ivuxolimab. The TCR comes from an adult with an advanced solid tumor such as melanoma, head and neck, liver or kidney cancer.

CDR3 nucleotides: TGTGCCTGGAGATCGCAATGGGGCAATGAAAAACTGTTTTTT. This sequence encodes CAWRSQWGNEKLFF. V gene TRBV30 combines with J gene TRBJ1-4; D might be TRBD1 (5 bases). Germline CDR1 GTSNPN, CDR2 SVGIG (reference sequence). The CDR3 spans 14 residues. Trimming took off 3 bases at V and 5 bases at J, with 13 bases between the two ends.